A selection of T cell receptor beta chains follows, all from one sample in a study of Graves' ophthalmopathy and Graves' hyperthyroidism. MiXCR, applied by TCRdb to the multiplex PCR reads, yields one record per CDR3 protein. Of about 480,000 distinct CDR3 sequences in the sample, under 15% were seen once. Specimen: blood. The receptors were gathered from a woman under 40 with Graves' ophthalmopathy. Each CDR3 is given with its conserved first and last residue. A D gene is named only where the DNA matches it firmly. Size values are once, few and many counts, or a class for expanded clones, and some rows have none.

v_call: TRBV27
d_call: TRBD1
j_call: TRBJ1-6
clone_size: many
cdr3_nt: TGTGCCAGCAGTCCTGAGACAGGGTCGAATTCACCCCTCCACTTT
cdr3_aa: CASSPETGSNSPLHF

v_call: TRBV7-3
d_call: TRBD1
j_call: TRBJ1-2
clone_size: many
cdr3_nt: TGTGCCAGCAGCTGGCGACAGGGCCATGGCTACACCTTC
cdr3_aa: CASSWRQGHGYTF

v_call: TRBV20-1
d_call: TRBD2
j_call: TRBJ2-7
clone_size: many
cdr3_nt: TGCAGTGCTCAACTAGCGGGGACCGAGCAGTACTTC
cdr3_aa: CSAQLAGTEQYF

v_call: TRBV28
d_call: .
j_call: TRBJ2-5
clone_size: many
cdr3_nt: TGTGCCAGCACCTGGGGGAACACCCAGTACTTC
cdr3_aa: CASTWGNTQYF

v_call: TRBV11-2
d_call: .
j_call: TRBJ2-5
clone_size: few
cdr3_nt: TGTGCCAGCAGCTTAGATCCAGGGGGAGGTTGGGAGACCCAGTACTTC
cdr3_aa: CASSLDPGGGWETQYF

v_call: TRBV4-1
d_call: .
j_call: TRBJ1-5
clone_size: many
cdr3_nt: TGCGCCAGCAGCCAATTAGGATGGGGGGCCAATCAGCCCCAGCATTTT
cdr3_aa: CASSQLGWGANQPQHF

v_call: TRBV19
d_call: .
j_call: TRBJ1-2
clone_size: many
cdr3_nt: TGTGCCAGTAGTGGAGTCGGGGGACGAGCTAACTATGGCTACACCTTC
cdr3_aa: CASSGVGGRANYGYTF

v_call: TRBV5-1
d_call: .
j_call: TRBJ2-7
clone_size: many
cdr3_nt: TGCGCCAGCAGCCTTGCCGTAAGGGGGTTCGACGAGCAGTACTTC
cdr3_aa: CASSLAVRGFDEQYF

v_call: TRBV20-1
d_call: .
j_call: TRBJ2-6
clone_size: many
cdr3_nt: TGCAGTGCTAGAGATGCGGCTGGGGCCAACGTCCTGACTTTC
cdr3_aa: CSARDAAGANVLTF

v_call: TRBV28
d_call: TRBD2
j_call: TRBJ2-4
clone_size: .
cdr3_nt: TGTGCCAACAGTTTAGCGACTAGCGGGGATGGGGAAAACATTCAGTACTTC
cdr3_aa: CANSLATSGDGENIQYF

v_call: TRBV19
d_call: .
j_call: TRBJ2-2
clone_size: many
cdr3_nt: TGTGCCAGTAGGCGGGACAATCTGAACACCGGGGAGCTGTTTTTT
cdr3_aa: CASRRDNLNTGELFF

v_call: TRBV6-1
d_call: .
j_call: TRBJ2-3
clone_size: many
cdr3_nt: TGTGCCAGCAGGGGCCCCACCACAGATACGCAGTATTTT
cdr3_aa: CASRGPTTDTQYF

v_call: TRBV24-1
d_call: .
j_call: TRBJ2-2
clone_size: many
cdr3_nt: TGTGCCACCACCGTTACCGGGGAGCTGTTTTTT
cdr3_aa: CATTVTGELFF

v_call: TRBV6-5
d_call: TRBD2
j_call: TRBJ2-7
clone_size: many
cdr3_nt: TGTGCCAGCGAGCTAGCGGACCCCTACGAGCAGTACTTC
cdr3_aa: CASELADPYEQYF

v_call: TRBV6-1
d_call: .
j_call: TRBJ1-3
clone_size: .
cdr3_nt: TGTGCCAGCAGCCGGGGAACAGGGGGAAACACCATATATTTT
cdr3_aa: CASSRGTGGNTIYF

v_call: TRBV19
d_call: .
j_call: TRBJ2-5
clone_size: many
cdr3_nt: TGTGCCAGTATTGCAGAGACCCAGTACTTC
cdr3_aa: CASIAETQYF

v_call: TRBV10-3
d_call: TRBD1
j_call: TRBJ1-5
clone_size: many
cdr3_nt: TGTGCCATCAGTGAGGGACAGGGGTCTTATCAGCCCCAGCATTTT
cdr3_aa: CAISEGQGSYQPQHF

v_call: TRBV28
d_call: .
j_call: TRBJ2-7
clone_size: many
cdr3_nt: TGTGCCAGCAGTTTATGGACTAGCGAGCAGTACTTC
cdr3_aa: CASSLWTSEQYF

v_call: TRBV15
d_call: .
j_call: TRBJ1-1
clone_size: many
cdr3_nt: TGTGCCACCCGGGTGAGGGGAGCTAACACTGAAGCTTTCTTT
cdr3_aa: CATRVRGANTEAFF

v_call: TRBV6-5
d_call: .
j_call: TRBJ1-2
clone_size: many
cdr3_nt: TGTGCCAGCACCGACACTACTTATTCCTATGGCTACACCTTC
cdr3_aa: CASTDTTYSYGYTF

v_call: TRBV20-1
d_call: TRBD1
j_call: TRBJ1-2
clone_size: .
cdr3_nt: TGCAGTGCTTCCATCACCTCCGACAGGGGACATGGCTACACCTTC
cdr3_aa: CSASITSDRGHGYTF

v_call: TRBV30
d_call: .
j_call: TRBJ2-2
clone_size: .
cdr3_nt: TGTGCCTGGAGCCGGGGAATGAGCACCGGGGAGCTGTTTTTT
cdr3_aa: CAWSRGMSTGELFF